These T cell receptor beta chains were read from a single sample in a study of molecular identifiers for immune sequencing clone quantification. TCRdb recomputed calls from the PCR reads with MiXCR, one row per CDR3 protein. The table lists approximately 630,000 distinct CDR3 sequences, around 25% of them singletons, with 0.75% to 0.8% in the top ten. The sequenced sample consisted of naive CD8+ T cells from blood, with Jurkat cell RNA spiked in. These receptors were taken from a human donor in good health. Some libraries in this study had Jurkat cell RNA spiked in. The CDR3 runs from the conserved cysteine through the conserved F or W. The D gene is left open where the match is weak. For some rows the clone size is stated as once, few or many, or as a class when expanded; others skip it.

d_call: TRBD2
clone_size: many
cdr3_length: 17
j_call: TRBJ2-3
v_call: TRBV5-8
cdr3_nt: TGTGCCAGCAGCAATGAGCGGGAGGAACAGAGCACAGATACGCAGTATTTT
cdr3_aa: CASSNEREEQSTDTQYF

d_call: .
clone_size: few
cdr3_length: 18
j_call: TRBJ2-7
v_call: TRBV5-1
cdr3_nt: TGCGCCAGCGGCTTGGTTGTGACAGCCGGGACCAGGGGTAACGAGCAGTACTTC
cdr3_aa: CASGLVVTAGTRGNEQYF

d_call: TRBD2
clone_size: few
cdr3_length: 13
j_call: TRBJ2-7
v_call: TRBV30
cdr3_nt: TGTGCCTGGAGTTTTGCGGGAGACTACGAGCAGTACTTC
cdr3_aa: CAWSFAGDYEQYF

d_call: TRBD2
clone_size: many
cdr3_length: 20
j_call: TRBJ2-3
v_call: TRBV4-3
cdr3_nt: TGCGCCAGCAGCCAAGCGTTGAGACTAGCGGGCGGAACTAGCACAGATACGCAGTATTTT
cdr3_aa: CASSQALRLAGGTSTDTQYF

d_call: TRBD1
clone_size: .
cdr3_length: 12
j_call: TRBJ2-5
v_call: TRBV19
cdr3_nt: TGTGGACAGGGGCGTCGGCAAGAGACCCAGTACTTC
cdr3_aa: CGQGRRQETQYF

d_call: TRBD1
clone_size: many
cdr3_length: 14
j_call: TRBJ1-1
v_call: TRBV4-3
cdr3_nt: TGCGCCAGCAGCCCCGGACAGGGTCGCACTGAAGCTTTCTTT
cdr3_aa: CASSPGQGRTEAFF

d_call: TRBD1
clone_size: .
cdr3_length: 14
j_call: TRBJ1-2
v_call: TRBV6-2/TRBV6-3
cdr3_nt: TGTGCCAGCAGTTCTTACAGGGGGCTGAGCGGCTACACCTTC
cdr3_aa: CASSSYRGLSGYTF

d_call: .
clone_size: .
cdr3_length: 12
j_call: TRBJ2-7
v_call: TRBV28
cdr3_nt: TGTGCCAGCAGTTACACGAGCCGGGACGGGGACTTC
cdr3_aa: CASSYTSRDGDF

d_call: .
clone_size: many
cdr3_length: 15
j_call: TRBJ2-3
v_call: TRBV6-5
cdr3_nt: TGTGCCAGCAGCCTAAAGGCCTCAGGGGCAGATACGCAGTATTTT
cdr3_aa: CASSLKASGADTQYF

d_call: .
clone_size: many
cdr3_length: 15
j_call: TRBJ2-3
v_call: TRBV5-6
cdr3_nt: TGTGCCAGCAGCTTGGTGTTAGCTCCAGGAGATACGCAGTATTTT
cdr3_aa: CASSLVLAPGDTQYF

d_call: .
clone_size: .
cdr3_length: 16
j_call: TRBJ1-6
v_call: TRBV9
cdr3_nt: TGTGCCAGCAGCGTAGCGGATAGCTCCTATAATTCACCCCTCCACTTT
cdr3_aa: CASSVADSSYNSPLHF